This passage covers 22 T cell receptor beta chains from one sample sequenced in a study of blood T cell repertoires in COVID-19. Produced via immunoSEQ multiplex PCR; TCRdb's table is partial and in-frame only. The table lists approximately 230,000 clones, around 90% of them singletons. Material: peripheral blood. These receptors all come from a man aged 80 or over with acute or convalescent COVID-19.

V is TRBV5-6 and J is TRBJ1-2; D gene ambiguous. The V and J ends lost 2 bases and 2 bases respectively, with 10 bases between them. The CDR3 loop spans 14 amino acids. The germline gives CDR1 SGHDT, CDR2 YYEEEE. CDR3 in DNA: TGTGCCAGCAGCTTCGGGGAGGCGAACTATGGCTACACCTTC. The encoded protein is CASSFGEANYGYTF.

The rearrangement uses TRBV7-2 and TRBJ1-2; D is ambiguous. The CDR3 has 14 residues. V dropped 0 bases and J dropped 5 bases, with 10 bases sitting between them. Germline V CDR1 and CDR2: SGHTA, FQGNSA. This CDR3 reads CASSLATARYGYTF. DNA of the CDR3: TGTGCCAGCAGCTTAGCGACCGCTAGATATGGCTACACCTTC.

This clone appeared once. In nucleotides, the CDR3 is TGTGCCAGTAGGCCTCAGTCGAGCAATCAGCCCCAGCATTTT. As protein: CASRPQSSNQPQHF. The genes are TRBV19 and TRBJ1-5; D call uncertain. Germline V gene data show CDR1 as LNHDA and CDR2 as SQIVND (reference sequence). The CDR3 runs to 14 residues. Trimming pared 6 bases from V and 1 base from J, leaving 10 bases between.

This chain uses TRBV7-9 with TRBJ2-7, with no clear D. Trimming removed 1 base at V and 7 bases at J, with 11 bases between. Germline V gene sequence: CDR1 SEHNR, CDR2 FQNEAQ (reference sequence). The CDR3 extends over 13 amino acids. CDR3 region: CASSLVDSPEQYF. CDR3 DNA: TGTGCCAGCAGCTTAGTAGACTCGCCGGAGCAGTACTTC.

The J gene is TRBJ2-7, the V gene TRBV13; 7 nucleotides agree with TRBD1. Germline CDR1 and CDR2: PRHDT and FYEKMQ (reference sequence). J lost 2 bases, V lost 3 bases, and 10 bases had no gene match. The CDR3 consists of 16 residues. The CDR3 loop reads CASSFGARDSPYEQYF. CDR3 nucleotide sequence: TGTGCCAGCAGCTTTGGGGCCCGGGACAGTCCCTACGAGCAGTACTTC. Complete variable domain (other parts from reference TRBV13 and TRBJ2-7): AAGVIQSPRHLIKEKRETATLKCYPIPRHDTVYWYQQGPGQDPQFLISFYEKMQSDKGSIPDRFSAQQFSDYHSELNMSSLELGDSALYFCASSFGARDSPYEQYFGPGTRLTVT.

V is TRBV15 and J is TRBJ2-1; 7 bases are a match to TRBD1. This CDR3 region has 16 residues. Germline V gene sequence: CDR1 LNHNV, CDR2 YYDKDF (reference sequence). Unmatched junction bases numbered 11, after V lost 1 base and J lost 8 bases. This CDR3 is CATSRADRAFGDEQFF. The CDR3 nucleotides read TGTGCCACCAGCAGAGCTGACAGGGCGTTTGGGGATGAGCAGTTCTTC. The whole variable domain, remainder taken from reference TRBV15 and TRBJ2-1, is DAMVIQNPRYQVTQFGKPVTLSCSQTLNHNVMYWYQQKSSQAPKLLFHYYDKDFNNEADTPDNFQSRRPNTSFCFLDIRSPGLGDTAMYLCATSRADRAFGDEQFFGPGTRLTVL.

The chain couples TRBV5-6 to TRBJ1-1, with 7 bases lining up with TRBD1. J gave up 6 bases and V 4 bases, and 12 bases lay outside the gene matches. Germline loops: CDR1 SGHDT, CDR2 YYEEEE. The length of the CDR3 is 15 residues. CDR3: CASSGNRGVHPEAFF. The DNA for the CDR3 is TGTGCCAGCAGCGGTAACAGGGGAGTACATCCTGAAGCTTTCTTT.

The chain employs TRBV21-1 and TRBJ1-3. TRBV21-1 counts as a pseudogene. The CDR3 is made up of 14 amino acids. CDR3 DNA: TGTGCCAGCAGCCGGGACTCGTCTGGAAACACCATATATTTT. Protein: CASSRDSSGNTIYF.

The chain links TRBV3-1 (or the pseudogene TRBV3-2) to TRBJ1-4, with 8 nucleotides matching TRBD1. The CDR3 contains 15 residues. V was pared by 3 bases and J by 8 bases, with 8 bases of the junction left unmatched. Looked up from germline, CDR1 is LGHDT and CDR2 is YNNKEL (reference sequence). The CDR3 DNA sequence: TGTGCCAGCAGCCAGACAGGACAGGGAGTCGAAAAACTGTTTTTT. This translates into CASSQTGQGVEKLFF.

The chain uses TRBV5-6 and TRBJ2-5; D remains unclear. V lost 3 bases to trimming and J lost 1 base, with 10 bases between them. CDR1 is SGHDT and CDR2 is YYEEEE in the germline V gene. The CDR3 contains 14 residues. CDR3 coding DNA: TGTGCCAGCAGCTCATACGATAGCCAAGAGACCCAGTACTTC. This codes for CASSSYDSQETQYF.

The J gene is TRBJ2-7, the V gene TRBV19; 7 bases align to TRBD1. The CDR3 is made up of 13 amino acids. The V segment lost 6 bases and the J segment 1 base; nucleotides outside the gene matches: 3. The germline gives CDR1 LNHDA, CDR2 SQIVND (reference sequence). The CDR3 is CASSQQGSYEQYF. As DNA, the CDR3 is TGTGCCAGTAGCCAACAGGGGTCCTACGAGCAGTACTTC.

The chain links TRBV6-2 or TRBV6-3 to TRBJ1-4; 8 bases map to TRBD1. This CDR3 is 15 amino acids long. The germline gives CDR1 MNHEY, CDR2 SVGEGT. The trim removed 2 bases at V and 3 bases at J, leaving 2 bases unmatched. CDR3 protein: CASSYQGAANEKLFF. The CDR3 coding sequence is TGTGCCAGCAGTTACCAGGGGGCGGCTAATGAAAAACTGTTTTTT.

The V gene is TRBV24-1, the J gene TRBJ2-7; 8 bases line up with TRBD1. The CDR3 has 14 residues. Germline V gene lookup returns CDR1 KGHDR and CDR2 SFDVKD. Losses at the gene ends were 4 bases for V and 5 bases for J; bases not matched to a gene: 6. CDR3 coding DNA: TGTGCCACCAGTGACCGGACAGGGTCCGACGAGCAGTACTTC. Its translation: CATSDRTGSDEQYF.

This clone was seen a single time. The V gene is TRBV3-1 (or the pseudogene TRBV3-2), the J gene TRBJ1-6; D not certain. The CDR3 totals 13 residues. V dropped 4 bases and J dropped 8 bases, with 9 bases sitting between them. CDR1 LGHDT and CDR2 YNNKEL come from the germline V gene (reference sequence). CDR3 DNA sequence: TGTGCCAGCAGCCGGAGGACCGATTCACCCCTCCACTTT. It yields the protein CASSRRTDSPLHF.

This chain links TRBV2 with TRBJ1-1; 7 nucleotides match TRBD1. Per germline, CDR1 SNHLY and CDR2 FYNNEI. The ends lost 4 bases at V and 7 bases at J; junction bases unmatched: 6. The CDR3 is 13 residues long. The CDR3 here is CASSVEDRLEAFF. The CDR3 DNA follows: TGTGCCAGCAGTGTGGAGGACAGGCTTGAAGCTTTCTTT.

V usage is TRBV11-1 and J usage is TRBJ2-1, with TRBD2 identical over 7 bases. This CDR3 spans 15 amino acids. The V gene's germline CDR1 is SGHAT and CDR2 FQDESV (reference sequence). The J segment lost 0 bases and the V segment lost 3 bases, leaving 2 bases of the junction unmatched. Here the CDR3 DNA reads TGTGCCAGCAGCTTGGGCGGGAGCTCCTACAATGAGCAGTTCTTC. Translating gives CASSLGGSSYNEQFF. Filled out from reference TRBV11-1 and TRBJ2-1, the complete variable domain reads EAEVAQSPRYKITEKSQAVAFWCDPISGHATLYWYRQILGQGPELLVQFQDESVVDDSQLPKDRFSAERLKGVDSTLKIQPAELGDSAMYLCASSLGGSSYNEQFFGPGTRLTVL.

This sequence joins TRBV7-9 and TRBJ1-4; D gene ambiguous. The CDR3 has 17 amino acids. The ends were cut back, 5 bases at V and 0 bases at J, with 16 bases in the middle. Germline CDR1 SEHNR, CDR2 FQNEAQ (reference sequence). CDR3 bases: TGTGCCAGCAGCCGTTCGAGCGGTGGTGCAACTAATGAAAAACTGTTTTTT. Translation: CASSRSSGGATNEKLFF.

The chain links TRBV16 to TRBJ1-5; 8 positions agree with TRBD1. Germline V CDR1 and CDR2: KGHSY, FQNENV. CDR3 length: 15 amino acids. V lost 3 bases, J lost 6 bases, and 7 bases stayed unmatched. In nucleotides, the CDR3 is TGTGCCAGCAGCCATTTGACAGGGGAGGGTCAGCCCCAGCATTTT. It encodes CASSHLTGEGQPQHF.

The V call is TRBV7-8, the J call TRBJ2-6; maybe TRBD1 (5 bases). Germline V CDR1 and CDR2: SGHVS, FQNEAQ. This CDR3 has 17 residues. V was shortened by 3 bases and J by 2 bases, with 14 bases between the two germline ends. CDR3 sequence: CASSFFQGSTGANVLTF. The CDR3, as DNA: TGTGCCAGCAGCTTCTTTCAGGGTTCAACTGGGGCCAACGTCCTGACTTTC.

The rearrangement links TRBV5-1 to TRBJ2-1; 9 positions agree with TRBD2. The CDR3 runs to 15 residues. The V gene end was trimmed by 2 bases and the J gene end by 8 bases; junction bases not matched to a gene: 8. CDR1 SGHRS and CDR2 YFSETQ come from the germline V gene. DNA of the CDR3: TGCGCCAGCAGCTTCACAGCGGGAGGAAGCGATGAGCAGTTCTTC. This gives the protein CASSFTAGGSDEQFF.

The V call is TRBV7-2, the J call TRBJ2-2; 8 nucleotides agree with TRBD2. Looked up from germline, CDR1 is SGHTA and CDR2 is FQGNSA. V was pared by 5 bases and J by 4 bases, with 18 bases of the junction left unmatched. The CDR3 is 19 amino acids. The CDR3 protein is CASSLMKVAGLESTGELFF. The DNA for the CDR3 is TGTGCCAGCAGCCTTATGAAGGTGGCGGGACTAGAAAGCACCGGGGAGCTGTTTTTT.

The CDR3 region is CAISDYRQISGNTIYF. CDR3 nucleotides: TGTGCCATCAGTGACTACCGACAGATCTCTGGAAACACCATATATTTT. The chain has TRBV10-3 and TRBJ1-3; perhaps TRBD1 as D (5 bases). Germline assignment: CDR1 ENHRY and CDR2 SYGVKD. This CDR3 is built from 16 residues. The V end lost 3 bases, the J end lost 0 bases, and 12 bases lay between the germline ends.